These T cell receptor beta chains were read from a single sample in a study of cytomegalovirus exposure and HLA in healthy donors. Only in-frame clones appear in the TCRdb table, and some are missing; sequencing was by immunoSEQ multiplex PCR. The data contain over 150,000 clones, approximately 80% of them singletons. Material for sequencing was PBMCs. These receptors all stem from a man aged 30 to 45 in good health and CMV-seronegative. The CDR3 runs from the conserved cysteine through the conserved F or W. Fields, in order: clone size, V gene, J gene, D gene, CDR3 protein, CDR3 DNA. A D gene is named only where the DNA matches it firmly. The size entry is marked missing in some rows and otherwise reads once, few, many or a size class.

-,TRBV19,TRBJ2-3,TRBD2,CASTPIGTSGLGGTDTQYF,TGTGCCAGTACCCCGATCGGGACTAGCGGATTGGGGGGCACAGATACGCAGTATTTT
once,TRBV27,TRBJ1-1,-,CASSLVGLIHGMGTEAFF,TGTGCCAGCAGTTTAGTCGGCCTTATCCACGGGATGGGCACTGAAGCTTTCTTT
-,TRBV5-1,TRBJ2-7,TRBD1,CASSLGDRVHEQYF,TGCGCCAGCAGCTTGGGCGACAGGGTCCACGAGCAGTACTTC
-,TRBV14,TRBJ2-7,TRBD1,CASSQLGGQRGEQYF,TGTGCCAGCAGCCAACTTGGGGGACAGAGGGGCGAGCAGTACTTC
-,TRBV19,TRBJ1-2,-,CASSPRGGGDYGYTF,TGTGCCAGTAGTCCCCGGGGAGGGGGGGACTATGGCTACACCTTC
-,TRBV11-3,TRBJ2-1,TRBD2,CASSPDPASGRATEQFF,TGTGCCAGCAGCCCCGACCCAGCTAGCGGGAGGGCCACTGAGCAGTTCTTC
-,TRBV15,TRBJ2-3,-,CATSRFAPTGSAGTQYF,TGTGCCACCAGCAGATTTGCGCCGACAGGTTCGGCTGGTACGCAGTATTTT
-,TRBV28,TRBJ1-6,TRBD1,CASSAGTGGSSPLHF,TGTGCCAGCAGTGCCGGGACAGGGGGCTCTTCACCCCTCCACTTT
-,TRBV27,TRBJ2-5,-,CASSSGLEQYF,TGTGCCAGCAGTTCGGGTTTGGAGCAGTACTTC
-,TRBV30,TRBJ1-1,-,CAWSGVTDSEAFF,TGTGCCTGGAGTGGAGTAACGGACAGTGAAGCTTTCTTT
-,TRBV6-5,TRBJ2-1,TRBD1,CASRDFGTGRNEQFF,TGTGCCAGCAGAGACTTCGGGACAGGGAGGAATGAGCAGTTCTTC
-,TRBV25-1,TRBJ2-3,-,CASSAGAGDTQYF,TGTGCCAGCAGTGCTGGGGCAGGGGATACGCAGTATTTT
-,TRBV6-5,TRBJ2-3,TRBD2,CASSYEAGDTDTQYF,TGTGCCAGTAGTTACGAGGCGGGGGACACAGATACGCAGTATTTT
-,TRBV28,TRBJ2-7,TRBD1,CASSTDRVAYEQYF,TGTGCCAGCAGTACGGACAGGGTAGCCTACGAGCAGTACTTC
-,TRBV5-1,TRBJ1-1,-,CASSEPGKTEAFF,TGCGCCAGCAGCGAGCCGGGGAAGACTGAAGCTTTCTTT
-,TRBV15,TRBJ2-7,TRBD2,CATSRGLVSGGTYEQYF,TGTGCCACCAGCAGAGGCCTTGTTAGCGGGGGGACCTACGAGCAGTACTTC
-,TRBV11-3,TRBJ2-5,-,CASSPFGDRETQYF,TGTGCCAGCAGCCCGTTCGGAGATCGAGAGACCCAGTACTTC
-,TRBV27,TRBJ1-6,-,CASTPQTGSPLHF,TGTGCCAGCACTCCTCAAACCGGTTCACCCCTCCACTTT
once,TRBV11-3,TRBJ2-1,TRBD2,CASSPSGASSYNEQFF,TGTGCCAGCAGCCCTAGCGGGGCGAGCTCCTACAATGAGCAGTTCTTC
-,TRBV28,TRBJ2-1,TRBD2,CASTERERSYNEQFF,TGTGCCAGCACCGAGCGGGAGAGGTCCTACAATGAGCAGTTCTTC
-,TRBV6-5,TRBJ1-3,-,CAVGAGNTIYF,TGTGCCGTGGGCGCTGGAAACACCATATATTTT
-,TRBV19,TRBJ1-5,-,CASSMAGGQNSNQPQHF,TGTGCCAGTAGTATGGCGGGCGGCCAGAATAGCAATCAGCCCCAGCATTTT
-,TRBV28,TRBJ1-5,-,CASSFSSGADLNQPQHF,TGTGCCAGCAGTTTTTCTTCAGGGGCCGACCTAAATCAGCCCCAGCATTTT
-,TRBV30,TRBJ2-7,-,CAWSAGEWEQYF,TGTGCCTGGAGTGCTGGGGAGTGGGAGCAGTACTTC
-,TRBV13,TRBJ1-2,TRBD1,CASSPGGTAIYGYTF,TGTGCCAGCAGCCCAGGGGGGACAGCCATCTATGGCTACACCTTC
-,TRBV27,TRBJ2-2,-,CASSHHRRQSRGELFF,TGTGCCAGCAGCCACCACAGGAGACAGTCACGGGGGGAGCTGTTTTTT
few,TRBV7-8,TRBJ2-6,-,CASSDRQEAGANVLTF,TGTGCCAGCAGCGACCGACAGGAGGCTGGGGCCAACGTCCTGACTTTC
-,TRBV15,TRBJ2-2,TRBD2,CATSIRGLAGTAGELFF,TGTGCCACCAGCATCAGGGGACTAGCGGGAACTGCCGGGGAGCTGTTTTTT
-,TRBV19,TRBJ1-1,-,CASSLANTEAFF,TGTGCCAGTAGTTTGGCGAACACTGAAGCTTTCTTT
-,TRBV4-3,TRBJ2-3,-,CASSQETGLEGTQYF,TGCGCCAGCAGCCAAGAGACGGGTTTAGAGGGAACGCAGTATTTT
-,TRBV10-3,TRBJ2-7,-,CAISEAGRGEQYF,TGTGCCATCAGTGAGGCTGGACGGGGAGAGCAGTACTTC
few,TRBV5-4,TRBJ1-5,-,CASSLRRSNQPQHF,TGTGCCAGCAGCTTGCGGAGGAGCAATCAGCCCCAGCATTTT
-,TRBV10-3,TRBJ1-3,-,CAISDGGGNTIYF,TGTGCCATCAGTGATGGGGGGGGAAACACCATATATTTT
-,TRBV15,TRBJ1-3,-,CATAAGFSGNTIYF,TGTGCCACCGCAGCGGGATTCTCTGGAAACACCATATATTTT
-,TRBV5-6,TRBJ2-6,TRBD1,CASSGDRGASGANVLTF,TGTGCCAGCAGCGGGGACAGGGGGGCCTCTGGGGCCAACGTCCTGACTTTC
-,TRBV7-2,TRBJ1-2,TRBD1,CASSLQTGPDYGYTF,TGTGCCAGCAGCTTACAGACAGGGCCGGACTATGGCTACACCTTC
-,TRBV2,TRBJ2-3,TRBD1,CASIRTGGSTDTQYF,TGTGCCAGCATTAGGACAGGGGGCAGCACAGATACGCAGTATTTT
few,TRBV18,TRBJ1-1,TRBD1,CASSPTGENTEAFF,TGTGCCAGCTCACCGACAGGGGAAAACACTGAAGCTTTCTTT
-,TRBV5-1,TRBJ2-7,-,CASRAIGGYEQYF,TGCGCCAGCAGGGCTATAGGGGGCTACGAGCAGTACTTC
-,TRBV19,TRBJ1-5,TRBD1,CASSIVQGRNQPQHF,TGTGCCAGTAGTATAGTACAGGGGCGCAATCAGCCCCAGCATTTT
-,TRBV11-2,TRBJ2-1,-,CASSPGWNEQFF,TGTGCCAGCAGCCCGGGGTGGAATGAGCAGTTCTTC
-,TRBV5-1,TRBJ2-5,-,CASSLDARGETQYF,TGCGCCAGCAGCTTGGACGCCAGAGGGGAGACCCAGTACTTC
-,TRBV7-2,TRBJ2-7,-,CASSLGNEQYF,TGTGCCAGCAGCTTAGGTAACGAGCAGTACTTC
-,TRBV5-4,TRBJ2-7,TRBD2,CASRSLGGIEQYF,TGTGCCAGCAGATCCCTGGGGGGGATCGAGCAGTACTTC
-,TRBV5-5,TRBJ2-4,-,CASSYQGADIQYF,TGTGCCAGCAGCTACCAGGGTGCAGACATTCAGTACTTC
once,TRBV9,TRBJ2-7,-,CASSGGRGYEQYF,TGTGCCAGCAGCGGTGGCAGGGGATACGAGCAGTACTTC
-,TRBV6-6,TRBJ2-5,-,CASSLPRETQYF,TGTGCCAGCAGCCTACCTAGGGAGACCCAGTACTTC
-,TRBV7-8,TRBJ1-4,TRBD1,CASSSLGQLNEKLFF,TGTGCCAGCAGCAGCTTGGGACAGCTTAATGAAAAACTGTTTTTT
-,TRBV28,TRBJ2-5,-,CASREDSPYQETQYF,TGTGCCAGCAGGGAGGACAGCCCGTACCAAGAGACCCAGTACTTC
-,TRBV19,TRBJ1-5,TRBD1,CASSSSARGQGLFNQPQHF,TGTGCCAGTAGTTCCTCCGCACGGGGACAGGGTCTATTCAATCAGCCCCAGCATTTT
-,TRBV27,TRBJ2-3,-,CASSRADTQYF,TGTGCCAGCTCGAGGGCAGATACGCAGTATTTT
-,TRBV7-6,TRBJ1-3,-,CASSPGHYRKSSGNTIYF,TGTGCCAGCAGCCCTGGACACTACAGGAAAAGCTCTGGAAACACCATATATTTT
-,TRBV9,TRBJ2-7,-,CASSVETGSYEQYF,TGTGCCAGCAGCGTAGAGACAGGCTCCTACGAGCAGTACTTC
-,TRBV28,TRBJ2-7,-,CASSFSNDEQYF,TGTGCCAGCAGTTTTAGTAACGACGAGCAGTACTTC
once,TRBV7-9,TRBJ1-4,-,CASSPEDEKLFF,TGTGCCAGCAGCCCCGAGGATGAAAAACTGTTTTTT